This is a list of T cell receptor beta chains from one sample in a study. Clones were sequenced by immunoSEQ multiplex PCR, and TCRdb holds only the in-frame ones, with some missing. The sample includes tens of thousands of clones, approximately 95% of them seen just once. Sample: PBMCs. These TCRs come from a man aged 35 to 55 with rheumatoid arthritis. The CDR3 runs from the conserved cysteine through the conserved F or W. The D gene is left open where the match is weak. Clone size is not always given. Where it is, it says once, few, many or a class for expanded clones.

TRBV3-1/TRBV3-2,TRBJ1-6,16,NA,once,TGTGCCAGCAGCCAAGATTCGGCCAGCTATAATTCACCCCTCCACTTT,CASSQDSASYNSPLHF
TRBV7-9,TRBJ1-1,14,NA,once,TGTGCCAGCAGCTTACGGGGGGCGAACACTGAAGCTTTCTTT,CASSLRGANTEAFF
TRBV7-9,TRBJ1-4,15,NA,NA,TGTGCCAGCAGCTTTAGAGAGGGAACTAATGAAAAACTGTTTTTT,CASSFREGTNEKLFF
TRBV5-1,TRBJ1-5,13,NA,once,TGCGCCAGCAGCTCGGGTGGGGATCAGCCCCAGCATTTT,CASSSGGDQPQHF
TRBV11-1,TRBJ1-3,16,TRBD1,NA,TGTGCCAGCAGCTCACCCGGGACAGCGAAAAGAAACACCATATATTTT,CASSSPGTAKRNTIYF
TRBV3-1/TRBV3-2,TRBJ2-2,14,NA,NA,TGTGCCAGCAGCCAATCAGGGTTCAGCGGGGAGCTGTTTTTT,CASSQSGFSGELFF
TRBV28,TRBJ2-3,14,NA,NA,TGTGCCAGCAGTCCCCCAGGGTCAGGGGATACGCAGTATTTT,CASSPPGSGDTQYF
TRBV7-3,TRBJ2-7,17,TRBD1,NA,TGTGCCAGCAGCTTAACGGGGCTTGGGACAGGGTACTACGAGCAGTACTTC,CASSLTGLGTGYYEQYF
TRBV29-1,TRBJ2-6,13,NA,NA,TGCAGCGTTGTCCGGGCTGGGGCCAACGTCCTGACTTTC,CSVVRAGANVLTF
TRBV27,TRBJ2-1,14,TRBD2,NA,TGTGCCAGCGGTCTAGCGGGGGGGCTCAATGAGCAGTTCTTC,CASGLAGGLNEQFF
TRBV5-4,TRBJ2-2,14,NA,NA,TGTGCCAGCAGCTTGGACAAGAACACCGGGGAGCTGTTTTTT,CASSLDKNTGELFF
TRBV28,TRBJ2-7,13,NA,NA,TGTGCCACCAAATTACGGACGTCCTACGAGCAGTACTTC,CATKLRTSYEQYF
TRBV7-8,TRBJ1-5,14,NA,NA,TGTGCCAGCAGTTTAGTTCAGGGAGGGCAGCCCCAGCATTTT,CASSLVQGGQPQHF
TRBV3-1/TRBV3-2,TRBJ1-5,14,TRBD1,NA,TGTGCCAGCAGCCCGGGACAGGGTAATCAGCCCCAGCATTTT,CASSPGQGNQPQHF
TRBV10-2,TRBJ2-7,13,NA,NA,TGCGCCAGCAGTGCCTGGGACGTCCCGAGGCAGTACTTC,CASSAWDVPRQYF
TRBV5-6,TRBJ2-7,13,NA,NA,TGTGCCAGCAGCTTGGCAGGGGAAAACGAGCAGTACTTC,CASSLAGENEQYF
TRBV7-8,TRBJ1-5,12,NA,NA,TGTGCCAGCAGCCTCGACTTTGCGCCCCAGCATTTT,CASSLDFAPQHF
TRBV24-1,TRBJ1-1,14,TRBD1,NA,TGTGCCACCAGTGATCCCCGACAGGGCACTGAAGCTTTCTTT,CATSDPRQGTEAFF
TRBV6-5,TRBJ1-6,16,NA,once,TGTGCCAGCAGTTACTCGAGATTGGGGGGGCATTCACCCCTCCACTTT,CASSYSRLGGHSPLHF
TRBV6-1,TRBJ1-6,17,NA,NA,TGTGCCAGCAGTGAAGCAGGGCAGCGGGGATATAATTCACCCCTCCACTTT,CASSEAGQRGYNSPLHF
TRBV7-9,TRBJ1-1,14,NA,NA,TGTGCCAGCAGCTTAACTCCAGCAGGAACTGAAGCTTTCTTT,CASSLTPAGTEAFF
TRBV3-1/TRBV3-2,TRBJ1-4,14,TRBD1,NA,TGTGCCAGCAGCTGGCGACAGGGGGATGAAAAACTGTTTTTT,CASSWRQGDEKLFF
TRBV15,TRBJ2-4,14,NA,NA,TGTGCCACCAGCCCGGTTCAGGGCAAAAACATTCAGTACTTC,CATSPVQGKNIQYF
TRBV9,TRBJ2-1,15,TRBD1,NA,TGTGCCAGCAGCCTCGGGCAGGGGGCTTTCAATGAGCAGTTCTTC,CASSLGQGAFNEQFF
TRBV10-3,TRBJ1-2,12,TRBD1,NA,TGTGCCACCTCGACAGGGAACTATGGCTACACCTTC,CATSTGNYGYTF
TRBV20-1,TRBJ2-7,11,NA,NA,TGCAGTGCTACAATGGCAGGCCAGCAGTACTTC,CSATMAGQQYF
TRBV28,TRBJ2-1,17,TRBD2,NA,TGTGCCAGCAGTTTATACTCGACTAGCGGGAACGGCTATGAGCAGTTCTTC,CASSLYSTSGNGYEQFF
TRBV9,TRBJ1-2,13,NA,NA,TGTGCCAGCAGCGTAGAACAGGACTATGGCTACACCTTC,CASSVEQDYGYTF